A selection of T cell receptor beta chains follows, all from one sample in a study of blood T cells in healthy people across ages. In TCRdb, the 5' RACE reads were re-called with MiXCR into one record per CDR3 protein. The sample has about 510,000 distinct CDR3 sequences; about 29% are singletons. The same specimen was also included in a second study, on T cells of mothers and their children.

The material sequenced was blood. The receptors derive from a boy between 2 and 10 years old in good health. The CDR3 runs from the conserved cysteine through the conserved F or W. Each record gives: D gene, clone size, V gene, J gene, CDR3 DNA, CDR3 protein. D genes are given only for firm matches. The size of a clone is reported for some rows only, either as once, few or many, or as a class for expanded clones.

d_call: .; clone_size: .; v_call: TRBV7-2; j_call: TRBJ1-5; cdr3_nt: TGTGCCAGCCGGGGTCCGAATCAGCCCCAGCATTTT; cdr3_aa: CASRGPNQPQHF
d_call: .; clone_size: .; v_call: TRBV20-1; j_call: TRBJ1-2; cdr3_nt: TGCAGTGCTCACGAGTTGAGCGGCTACACCTTC; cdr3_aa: CSAHELSGYTF
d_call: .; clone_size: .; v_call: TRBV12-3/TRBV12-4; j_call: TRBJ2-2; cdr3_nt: TGTGCCAGCAGTTTAGCGCGAGGAGGAGCCGGGGAGCTGTTTTTT; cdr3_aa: CASSLARGGAGELFF
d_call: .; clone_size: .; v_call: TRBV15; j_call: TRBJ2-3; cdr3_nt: TGTGCCACCAGCAAACTTGCTAGCACAGATACGCAGTATTTT; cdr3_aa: CATSKLASTDTQYF
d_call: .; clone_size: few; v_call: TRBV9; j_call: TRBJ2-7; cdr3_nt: TGTGCCAGCAGCGTAGAGGGGTCTCCGAGCTCCTACGAGCAGTACTTC; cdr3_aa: CASSVEGSPSSYEQYF
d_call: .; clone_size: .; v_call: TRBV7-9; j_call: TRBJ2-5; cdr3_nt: TGTGCCAGCAGCGGAGGCAGTGGGGGAGCGGAGACCCAGTACTTC; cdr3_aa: CASSGGSGGAETQYF
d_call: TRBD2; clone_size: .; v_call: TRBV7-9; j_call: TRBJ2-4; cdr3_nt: TGTGCCAGCAGCCCCCGAGCTAGCGGGGGGAAAAACATTCAGTACTTC; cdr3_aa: CASSPRASGGKNIQYF
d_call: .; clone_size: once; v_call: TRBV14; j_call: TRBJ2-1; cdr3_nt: TGTGCCAGCAGCCAAGAGCGGGTTTTGGCAAGTTACAATGAGCAGTTCTTC; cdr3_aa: CASSQERVLASYNEQFF
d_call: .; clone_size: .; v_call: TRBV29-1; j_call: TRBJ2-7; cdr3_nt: TGCAGCGTACGAATCCGGAGGTCGGGGGACGAGCAGTACTTC; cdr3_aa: CSVRIRRSGDEQYF
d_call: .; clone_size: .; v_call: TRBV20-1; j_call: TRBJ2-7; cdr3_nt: TGCAGTGCTAGGACAGCCTACTGGGGAGGCTACGAGCAGTACTTC; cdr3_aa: CSARTAYWGGYEQYF
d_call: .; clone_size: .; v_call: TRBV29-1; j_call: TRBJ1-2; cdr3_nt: TGCAGCGTTGACCAGGGCTACACCTTC; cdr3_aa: CSVDQGYTF
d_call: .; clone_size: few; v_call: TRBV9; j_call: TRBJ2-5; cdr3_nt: TGTGCCAGCAGCCCCCGTGAGAGGGCTCTGGGGGAGACCCAGTACTTC; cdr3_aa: CASSPRERALGETQYF
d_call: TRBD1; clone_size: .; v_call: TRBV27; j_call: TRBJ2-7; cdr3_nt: TGTGCCAGCAGTTTAACCGGGACAGGGACCTACGAGCAGTACTTC; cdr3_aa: CASSLTGTGTYEQYF
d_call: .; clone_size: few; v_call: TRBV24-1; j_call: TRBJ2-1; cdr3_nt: TGTGCCAGGACCGTGGGTCCGATACGCAATGAGCAGTTCTTC; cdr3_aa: CARTVGPIRNEQFF
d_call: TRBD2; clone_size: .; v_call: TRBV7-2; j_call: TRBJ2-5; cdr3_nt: TGTGCCAGCAGCTCATACCCTCAATTGAGCGGGGGACGAGAGACCCAGTACTTC; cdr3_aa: CASSSYPQLSGGRETQYF
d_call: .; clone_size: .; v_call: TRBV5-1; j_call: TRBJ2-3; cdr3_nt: TGCGCCAGCAGCTTGACGGCCACTAGCACAGATACGCAGTATTTT; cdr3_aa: CASSLTATSTDTQYF
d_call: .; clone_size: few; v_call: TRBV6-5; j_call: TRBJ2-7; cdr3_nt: TGTGCCAGCAGTACCGGGACGCGCGTATACGAGCAGTACTTC; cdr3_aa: CASSTGTRVYEQYF
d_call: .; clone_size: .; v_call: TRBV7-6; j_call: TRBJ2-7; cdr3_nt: TGTGCCAGCAGCCCCCGATGGAAAGCGCGTTCCTACGAGCAGTACTTC; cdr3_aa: CASSPRWKARSYEQYF
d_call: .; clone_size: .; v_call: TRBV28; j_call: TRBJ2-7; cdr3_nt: TGTGCCAGCAGCTGGGGGGACATCTTTTCCCTAGCCTACGAGCAGTACTTC; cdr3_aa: CASSWGDIFSLAYEQYF
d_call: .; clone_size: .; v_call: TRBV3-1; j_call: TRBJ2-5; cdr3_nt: TGTGCCAGCAGACAAGCTTTACAGACCCAGTACTTC; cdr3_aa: CASRQALQTQYF
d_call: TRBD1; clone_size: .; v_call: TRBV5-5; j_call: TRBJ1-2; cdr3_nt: TGTGCCAGCAGCGACAGGGGAGAATATGGCTACACCTTC; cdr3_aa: CASSDRGEYGYTF
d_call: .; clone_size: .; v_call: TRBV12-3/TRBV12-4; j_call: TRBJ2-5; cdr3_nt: TGTGCCAGCAGTCTACCCGGGGGACAGACCCAGTACTTC; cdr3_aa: CASSLPGGQTQYF